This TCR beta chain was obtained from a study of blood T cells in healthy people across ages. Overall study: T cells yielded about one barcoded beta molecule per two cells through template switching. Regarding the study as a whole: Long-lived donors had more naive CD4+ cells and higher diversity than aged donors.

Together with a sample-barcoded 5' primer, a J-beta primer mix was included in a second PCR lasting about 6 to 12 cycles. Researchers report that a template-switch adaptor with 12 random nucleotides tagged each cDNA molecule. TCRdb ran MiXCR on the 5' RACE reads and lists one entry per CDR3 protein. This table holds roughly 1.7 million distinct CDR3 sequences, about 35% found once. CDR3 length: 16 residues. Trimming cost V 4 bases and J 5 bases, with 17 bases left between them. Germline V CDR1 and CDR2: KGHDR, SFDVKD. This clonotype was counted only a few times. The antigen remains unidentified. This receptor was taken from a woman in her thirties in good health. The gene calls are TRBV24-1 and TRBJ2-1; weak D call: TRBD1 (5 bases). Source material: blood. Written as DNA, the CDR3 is TGTGCCACCAGTGAATCAGGGATGGCCCATAACAATGAGCAGTTCTTC. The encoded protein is CATSESGMAHNNEQFF.